A selection of T cell receptor beta chains follows, all from one sample in a study of shared clonotypes between healthy human individuals. Profiling relied on immunoSEQ multiplex PCR, and the TCRdb table lists in-frame clones only, not all of them. This sample has over a million clones, with more than 60% found just once. Material: memory CD4+ T cells sorted from blood. The receptor source for this set is a man aged 18 to 29 in good health. CDR3s include the opening cysteine and the closing phenylalanine or tryptophan. The D gene is left open where the match is weak. Not every row has a clone size; where given, it reads once, few, many or a size class.

CDR3 | DNA | J | size | D | V
CASSSGQGVDTQYF | TGCGCCAGCAGCTCGGGACAGGGGGTAGATACGCAGTATTTT | TRBJ2-3 | NA | TRBD1 | TRBV5-1
CASSQEGTSGRTDTQYF | TGCGCCAGCAGCCAAGAAGGGACTAGCGGGAGGACAGATACGCAGTATTTT | TRBJ2-3 | few | TRBD2 | TRBV4-3
CASSLGGTPDNEQFF | TGTGCTAGCAGCTTGGGGGGGACCCCGGACAATGAGCAGTTCTTC | TRBJ2-1 | NA | TRBD2 | TRBV7-7
CASSVQDSGANVLTF | TGCGCCAGCAGCGTCCAGGACTCTGGGGCCAACGTCCTGACTTTC | TRBJ2-6 | NA | NA | TRBV5-1
CAISATADSTDTQYF | TGTGCCATCAGTGCGACAGCAGATAGCACAGATACGCAGTATTTT | TRBJ2-3 | NA | NA | TRBV10-3
CASSPRGGAGGADTQYF | TGCGCCAGCAGCCCCCGGGGGGGAGCCGGAGGGGCAGATACGCAGTATTTT | TRBJ2-3 | NA | TRBD2 | TRBV4-3
CSVGASGGARETQYF | TGCAGCGTTGGGGCTAGCGGGGGGGCCCGAGAGACCCAGTACTTC | TRBJ2-5 | few | TRBD2 | TRBV29-1
CASGRRIAGNNEQFF | TGTGCCAGCGGCCGGAGGATAGCGGGCAACAATGAGCAGTTCTTC | TRBJ2-1 | NA | TRBD2 | TRBV5-4
CASSFSPSGSSYEQYF | TGTGCCAGCAGCTTTAGTCCGTCCGGCAGCTCCTACGAGCAGTACTTC | TRBJ2-7 | NA | NA | TRBV5-6
CASSESRGLAGGYEQYF | TGCGCCAGCAGTGAGTCCAGGGGACTAGCGGGGGGTTACGAGCAGTACTTC | TRBJ2-7 | NA | TRBD2 | TRBV10-2
CASSRTTDNYGYTF | TGTGCCAGCAGCAGGACCACAGATAACTATGGCTACACCTTC | TRBJ1-2 | NA | NA | TRBV9
CASSSGAEYNEQFF | TGTGCCAGCAGCTCCGGGGCTGAGTACAATGAGCAGTTCTTC | TRBJ2-1 | NA | NA | TRBV5-5
CAWPKIRSGNTIYF | TGTGCCTGGCCTAAGATTCGCTCTGGAAACACCATATATTTT | TRBJ1-3 | NA | NA | TRBV30
CASSQNPGTGEHYGYTF | TGTGCCAGCAGCCAAAATCCCGGGACAGGGGAACACTATGGCTACACCTTC | TRBJ1-2 | NA | TRBD1 | TRBV14
CASSYSGGNTIYF | TGTGCCAGCAGTTACTCTGGTGGAAACACCATATATTTT | TRBJ1-3 | few | NA | TRBV6-5
CASRRDRGYTEAFF | TGTGCCAGTAGGAGAGACAGGGGATACACTGAAGCTTTCTTT | TRBJ1-1 | NA | TRBD1 | TRBV19